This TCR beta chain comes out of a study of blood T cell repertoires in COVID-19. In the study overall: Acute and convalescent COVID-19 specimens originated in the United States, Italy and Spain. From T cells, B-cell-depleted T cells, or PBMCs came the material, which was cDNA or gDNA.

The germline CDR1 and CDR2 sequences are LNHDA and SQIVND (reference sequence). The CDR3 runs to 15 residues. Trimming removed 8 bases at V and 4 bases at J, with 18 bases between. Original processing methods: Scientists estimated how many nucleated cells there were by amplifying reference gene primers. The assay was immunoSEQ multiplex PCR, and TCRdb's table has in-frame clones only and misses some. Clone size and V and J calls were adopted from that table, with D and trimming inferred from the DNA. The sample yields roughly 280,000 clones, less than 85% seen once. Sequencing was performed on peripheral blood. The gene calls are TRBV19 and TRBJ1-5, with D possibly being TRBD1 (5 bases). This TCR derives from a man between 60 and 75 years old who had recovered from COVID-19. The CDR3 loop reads CASRQQGIWNQPQHF. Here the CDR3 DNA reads TGTGCCAGTCGCCAGCAGGGAATTTGGAATCAGCCCCAGCATTTT.